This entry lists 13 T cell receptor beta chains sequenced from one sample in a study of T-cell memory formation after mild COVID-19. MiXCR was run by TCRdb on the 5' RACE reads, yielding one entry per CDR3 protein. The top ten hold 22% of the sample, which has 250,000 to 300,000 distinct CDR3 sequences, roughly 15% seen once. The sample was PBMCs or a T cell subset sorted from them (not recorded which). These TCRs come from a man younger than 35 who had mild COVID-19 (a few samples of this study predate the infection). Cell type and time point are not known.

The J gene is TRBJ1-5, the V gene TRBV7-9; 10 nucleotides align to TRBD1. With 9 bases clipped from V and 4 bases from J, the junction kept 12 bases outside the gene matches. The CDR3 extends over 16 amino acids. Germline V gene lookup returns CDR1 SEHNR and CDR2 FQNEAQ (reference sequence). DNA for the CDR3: TGTGCCAGTCCCGGACAGGGGGGAAGGCCGAATCAGCCCCAGCATTTT. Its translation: CASPGQGGRPNQPQHF.

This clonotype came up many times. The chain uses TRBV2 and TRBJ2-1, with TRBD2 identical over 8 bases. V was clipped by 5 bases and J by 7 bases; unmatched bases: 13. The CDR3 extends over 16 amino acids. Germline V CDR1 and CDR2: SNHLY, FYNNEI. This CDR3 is CASSYPGLGGVNEQFF. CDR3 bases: TGTGCCAGCAGTTATCCGGGACTAGGTGGGGTGAATGAGCAGTTCTTC.

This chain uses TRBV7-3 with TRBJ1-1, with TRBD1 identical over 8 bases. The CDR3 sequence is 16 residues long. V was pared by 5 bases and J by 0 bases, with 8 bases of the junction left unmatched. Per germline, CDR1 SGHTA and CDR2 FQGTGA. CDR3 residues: CASSLGNRGMNTEAFF. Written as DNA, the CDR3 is TGTGCCAGCAGCCTCGGAAACAGGGGGATGAACACTGAAGCTTTCTTT.

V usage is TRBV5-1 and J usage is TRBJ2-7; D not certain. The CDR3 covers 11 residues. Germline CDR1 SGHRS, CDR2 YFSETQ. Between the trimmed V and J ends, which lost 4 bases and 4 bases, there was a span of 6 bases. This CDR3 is CASSPPYEQYF. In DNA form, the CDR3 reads TGCGCCAGCAGCCCTCCTTACGAGCAGTACTTC.

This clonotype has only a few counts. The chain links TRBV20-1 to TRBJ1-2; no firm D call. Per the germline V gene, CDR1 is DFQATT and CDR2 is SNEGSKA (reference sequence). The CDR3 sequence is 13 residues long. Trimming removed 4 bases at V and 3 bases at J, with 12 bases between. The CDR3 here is CSAKGLEDYGYTF. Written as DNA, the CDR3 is TGCAGTGCTAAAGGGTTGGAAGACTATGGCTACACCTTC.

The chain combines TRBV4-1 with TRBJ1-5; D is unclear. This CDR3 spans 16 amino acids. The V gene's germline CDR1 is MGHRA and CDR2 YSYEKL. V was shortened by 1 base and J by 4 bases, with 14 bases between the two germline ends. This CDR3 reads CASSQGVRFLNQPQHF. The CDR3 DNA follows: TGCGCCAGCAGCCAAGGCGTAAGGTTTCTGAATCAGCCCCAGCATTTT.

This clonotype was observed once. In DNA, the CDR3 is TGCGCCAGCAGACAGGGGGCACAAGGAAACACCATATATTTT. Translation: CASRQGAQGNTIYF. The rearrangement links TRBV10-2 to TRBJ1-3, with 9 bases aligning to TRBD1. The CDR3 runs 14 residues. In germline, CDR1 is WSHSY, CDR2 SAAADI. The junction had 4 bases not matched to a gene; V was cut back by 6 bases and J by 4 bases.

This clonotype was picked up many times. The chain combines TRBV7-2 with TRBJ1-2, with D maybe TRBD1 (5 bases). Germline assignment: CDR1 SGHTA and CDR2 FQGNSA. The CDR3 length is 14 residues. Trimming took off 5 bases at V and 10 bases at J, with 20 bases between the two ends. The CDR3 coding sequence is TGTGCCAGCAGCCCCCCGGTAGGGGCGTTCGTCTACACCTTC. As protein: CASSPPVGAFVYTF.

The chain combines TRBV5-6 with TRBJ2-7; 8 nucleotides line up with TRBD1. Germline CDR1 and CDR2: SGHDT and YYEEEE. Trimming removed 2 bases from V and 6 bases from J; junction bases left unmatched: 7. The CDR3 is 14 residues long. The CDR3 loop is CASSFGQGLSEQYF. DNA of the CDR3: TGTGCCAGCAGCTTCGGACAGGGTTTGTCCGAGCAGTACTTC. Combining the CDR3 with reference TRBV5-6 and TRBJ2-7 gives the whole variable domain DAGVTQSPTHLIKTRGQQVTLRCSPKSGHDTVSWYQQALGQGPQFIFQYYEEEERQRGNFPDRFSGHQFPNYSSELNVNALLLGDSALYLCASSFGQGLSEQYFGPGTRLTVT.

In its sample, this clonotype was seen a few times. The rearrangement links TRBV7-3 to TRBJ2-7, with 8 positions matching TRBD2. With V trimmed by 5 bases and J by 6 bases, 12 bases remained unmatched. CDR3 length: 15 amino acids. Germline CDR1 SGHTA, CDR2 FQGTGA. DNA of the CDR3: TGTGCCAGCAGCCCTGGACTAGCAGATTCTCTCGAGCAGTACTTC. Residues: CASSPGLADSLEQYF.

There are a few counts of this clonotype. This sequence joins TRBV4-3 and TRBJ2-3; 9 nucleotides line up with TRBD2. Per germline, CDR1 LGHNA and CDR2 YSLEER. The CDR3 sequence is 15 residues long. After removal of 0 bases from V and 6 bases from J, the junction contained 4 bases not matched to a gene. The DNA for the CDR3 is TGCGCCAGCAGCCAAGAGTGGCGGGGGGGCGATACGCAGTATTTT. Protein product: CASSQEWRGGDTQYF.

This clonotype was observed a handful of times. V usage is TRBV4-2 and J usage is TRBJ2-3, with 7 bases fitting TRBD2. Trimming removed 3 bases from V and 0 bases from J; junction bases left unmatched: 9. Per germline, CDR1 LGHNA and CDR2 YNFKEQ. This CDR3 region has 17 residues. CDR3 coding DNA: TGTGCCAGCAGCCAGACCCTCGTAGCGGGTAGCACAGATACGCAGTATTTT. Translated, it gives CASSQTLVAGSTDTQYF.

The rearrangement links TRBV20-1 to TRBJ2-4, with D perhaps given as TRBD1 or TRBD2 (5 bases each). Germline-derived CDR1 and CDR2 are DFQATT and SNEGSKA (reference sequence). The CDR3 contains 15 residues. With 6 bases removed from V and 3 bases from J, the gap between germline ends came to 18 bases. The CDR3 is CSARPAAGGKNIQYF. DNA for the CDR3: TGCAGTGCCCGCCCGGCCGCTGGGGGCAAAAACATTCAGTACTTC.